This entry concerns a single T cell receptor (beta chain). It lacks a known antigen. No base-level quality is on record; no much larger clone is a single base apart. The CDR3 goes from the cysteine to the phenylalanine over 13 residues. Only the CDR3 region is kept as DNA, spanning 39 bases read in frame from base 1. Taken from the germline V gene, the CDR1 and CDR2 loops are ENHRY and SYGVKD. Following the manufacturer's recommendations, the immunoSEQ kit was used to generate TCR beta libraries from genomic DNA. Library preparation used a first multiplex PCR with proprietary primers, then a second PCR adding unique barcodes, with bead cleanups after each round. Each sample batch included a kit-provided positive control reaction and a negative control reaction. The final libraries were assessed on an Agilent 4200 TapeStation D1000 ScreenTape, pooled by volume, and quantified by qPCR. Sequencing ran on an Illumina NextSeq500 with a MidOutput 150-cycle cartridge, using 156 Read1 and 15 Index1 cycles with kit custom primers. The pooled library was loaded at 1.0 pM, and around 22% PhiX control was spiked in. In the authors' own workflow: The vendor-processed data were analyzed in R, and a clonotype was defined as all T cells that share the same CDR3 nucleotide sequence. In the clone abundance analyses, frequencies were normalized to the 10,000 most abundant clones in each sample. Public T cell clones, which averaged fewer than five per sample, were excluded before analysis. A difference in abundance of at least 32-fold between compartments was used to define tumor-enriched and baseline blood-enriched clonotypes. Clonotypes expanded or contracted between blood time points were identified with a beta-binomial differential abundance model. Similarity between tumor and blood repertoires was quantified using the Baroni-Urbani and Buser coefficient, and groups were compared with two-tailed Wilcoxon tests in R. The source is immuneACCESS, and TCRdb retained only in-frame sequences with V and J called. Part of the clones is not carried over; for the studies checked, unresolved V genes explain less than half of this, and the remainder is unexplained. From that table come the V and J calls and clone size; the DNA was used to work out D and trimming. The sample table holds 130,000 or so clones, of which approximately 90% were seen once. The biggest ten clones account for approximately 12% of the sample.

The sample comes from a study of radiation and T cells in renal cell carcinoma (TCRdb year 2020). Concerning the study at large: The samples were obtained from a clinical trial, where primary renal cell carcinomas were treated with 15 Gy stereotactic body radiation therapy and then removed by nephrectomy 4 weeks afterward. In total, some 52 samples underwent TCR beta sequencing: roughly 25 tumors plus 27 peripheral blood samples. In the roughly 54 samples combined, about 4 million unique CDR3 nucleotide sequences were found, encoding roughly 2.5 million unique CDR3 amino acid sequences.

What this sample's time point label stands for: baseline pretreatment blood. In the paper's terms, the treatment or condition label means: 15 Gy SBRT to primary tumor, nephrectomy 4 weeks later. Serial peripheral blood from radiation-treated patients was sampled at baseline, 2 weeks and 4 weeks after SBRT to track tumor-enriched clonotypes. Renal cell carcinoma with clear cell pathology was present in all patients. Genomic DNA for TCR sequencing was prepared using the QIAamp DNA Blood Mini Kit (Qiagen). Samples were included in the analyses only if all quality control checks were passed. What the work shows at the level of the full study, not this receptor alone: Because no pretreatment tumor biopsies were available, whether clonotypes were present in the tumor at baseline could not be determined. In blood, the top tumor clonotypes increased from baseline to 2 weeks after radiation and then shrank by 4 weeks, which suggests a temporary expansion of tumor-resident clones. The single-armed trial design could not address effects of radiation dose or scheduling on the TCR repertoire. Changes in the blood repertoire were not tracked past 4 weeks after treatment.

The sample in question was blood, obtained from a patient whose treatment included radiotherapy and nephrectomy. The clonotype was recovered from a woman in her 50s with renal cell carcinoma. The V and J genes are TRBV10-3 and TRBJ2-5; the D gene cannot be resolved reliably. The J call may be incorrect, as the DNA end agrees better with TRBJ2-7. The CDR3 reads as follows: CAISDPRTYEQYF. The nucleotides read TGTGCCATCAGTGATCCCCGGACCTACGAGCAGTACTTC.